One and the same sample provided the 4 T cell receptor beta chains below, sequenced in a study of T cell repertoires in cytomegalovirus infection. TCRdb processed the reads anew with MiXCR; each CDR3 protein has one entry. Counted here are roughly 720,000 distinct CDR3 sequences, less than 40% occurring once; the ten biggest clones make up roughly 2.8%. The sample comprised PBMCs. Receptors originate from a human donor in good health (CMV status not recorded). Some clones in this sample may be carry-over from other donors' samples.

The chain is built from TRBV7-6 and TRBJ2-4; tentative D call: TRBD1 (6 bases). The CDR3 is 14 residues long. The ends were cut back, 2 bases at V and 5 bases at J, with 10 bases in the middle. CDR1 is SGHVS and CDR2 is FNYEAQ in the germline V gene. CDR3 sequence: CASSLSTGENIQYF. The CDR3 DNA sequence: TGTGCCAGCAGCTTATCGACAGGTGAAAACATTCAGTACTTC.

This clonotype showed up just a few times. The chain uses TRBV28 and TRBJ2-7, with D uncertain. V was pared by 5 bases and J by 4 bases, with 15 bases between. Germline V lookup: CDR1 MDHEN, CDR2 SYDVKM. The CDR3 spans 14 residues. The DNA for the CDR3 is TGTGCCAGCAGTCCCCTCCCCCAAAAATACGAGCAGTACTTC. Amino acid sequence: CASSPLPQKYEQYF.

The J gene is TRBJ2-1, the V gene TRBV10-3; 9 bases are shared with TRBD2. V was clipped by 3 bases and J by 3 bases; unmatched bases: 3. This CDR3 has 15 amino acids. Per germline, CDR1 ENHRY and CDR2 SYGVKD. This chain's CDR3 is CAISDLAGNYNEQFF. CDR3 DNA: TGTGCCATCAGTGACCTAGCGGGGAACTACAATGAGCAGTTCTTC.

This clonotype was counted only a few times. DNA of the CDR3: TGTGCCATCAGTCCAATCATCCGGGACACGGAGAAAGTGAACACTGAAGCTTTCTTT. Encoded protein: CAISPIIRDTEKVNTEAFF. The chain is built from TRBV10-3 and TRBJ1-1; the D gene is possibly TRBD1 (6 bases). This CDR3 has 19 residues. Germline loops: CDR1 ENHRY, CDR2 SYGVKD. V lost 5 bases, J lost 0 bases, and 25 bases lay in between.